Listed below are T cell receptor beta chains from one sample, sequenced in a study of technical replicates of blood from a handful of donors. Assay: immunoSEQ multiplex PCR; the TCRdb copy retains only in-frame clones and omits some. The sample includes about 70,000 clones, 95% to 97% of them seen just once. Sample: T cells isolated from PBMCs. The receptor source for this set is a human donor in good health. CDR3s include the opening cysteine and the closing phenylalanine or tryptophan. The D gene is left open where the match is weak. Size values are once, few and many counts, or a class for expanded clones, and some rows have none.

d_gene	v_gene	abundance	j_gene	CDR3nt	CDR3aa
.	TRBV7-3	.	TRBJ2-1	TGTGCCAGCAGCTTAACGGTCGGCTCCTACAATGAGCAGTTCTTC	CASSLTVGSYNEQFF
TRBD1	TRBV25-1	.	TRBJ2-1	TGTGCCAGCAGTGGACAGGGTCCGAGGTCCTACAATGAGCAGTTCTTC	CASSGQGPRSYNEQFF
.	TRBV4-1	.	TRBJ1-5	TGCGCCAGCAGCCAAGATCAGGGTCGGGATCAGCCCCAGCATTTT	CASSQDQGRDQPQHF
TRBD2	TRBV13	.	TRBJ2-3	TGTGCCAGCAGCTCCCTAGCGGGGGGTACAGATACGCAGTATTTT	CASSSLAGGTDTQYF
.	TRBV20-1	.	TRBJ2-7	TGCAGTGCTCCACAGGGGAGGGAGCAGTACTTC	CSAPQGREQYF
TRBD2	TRBV2	.	TRBJ2-5	TGTGCCAGCAGCGGAGCGGGGGGGCTTGAGACCCAGTACTTC	CASSGAGGLETQYF
.	TRBV7-6	.	TRBJ2-5	TGTGCCAGCAGCTTTTACCCTACCGGAGAGACCCAGTACTTC	CASSFYPTGETQYF
.	TRBV2	.	TRBJ2-1	TGTGCCAGCCGGCAGGGTAGCCTAAATGAGCAGTTCTTC	CASRQGSLNEQFF
.	TRBV15	.	TRBJ2-6	TGTGCCACCAGCAGAGAACCAGGGACTTCAGGGGCCAACGTCCTGACTTTC	CATSREPGTSGANVLTF
.	TRBV30	.	TRBJ1-5	TGTGCCTCGGGCGCAGGGGGCAATCAGCCCCAGCATTTT	CASGAGGNQPQHF
TRBD1	TRBV18	.	TRBJ2-7	TGTGCCAGCTCGGCGACCGGGACAGGGTTATACGAGCAGTACTTC	CASSATGTGLYEQYF
TRBD2	TRBV10-1	.	TRBJ2-7	TGCGCCAGCAGTTCTACTAGCGGGGGGTTCTACGAGCAGTACTTC	CASSSTSGGFYEQYF
.	TRBV5-4	.	TRBJ2-7	TGTGCCAGCAGCTTAAAGGGGACCTACGAGCAGTACTTC	CASSLKGTYEQYF
.	TRBV19	.	TRBJ2-1	TGTGCCAGTAGTACCAGGGGCTACAATGAGCAGTTCTTC	CASSTRGYNEQFF
TRBD2	TRBV28	.	TRBJ2-7	TGTGCCAGCAGAAGAATCGGGACTAGCGGAACCTACGAGCAGTACTTC	CASRRIGTSGTYEQYF
.	TRBV27	.	TRBJ2-1	TGTGCCAGCAGCTCCAGATACAATGAGCAGTTCTTC	CASSSRYNEQFF
TRBD2	TRBV19	.	TRBJ2-5	TGTGCCAGTAGTACCCATCCCCTAGCGGGGGAAGAGACCCAGTACTTC	CASSTHPLAGEETQYF
TRBD2	TRBV5-1	.	TRBJ2-7	TGCGCCAGCAGCTCCGGACTAGCGGGGTACTACGAGCAGTACTTC	CASSSGLAGYYEQYF
TRBD1	TRBV28	.	TRBJ2-7	TGTGCCAGCACTCCGGGACAGGGGGCTTACGAGCAGTACTTC	CASTPGQGAYEQYF
TRBD1	TRBV6-1	.	TRBJ1-1	TGTGCCAGCAGTGACTTGGGACAGACGAACACTGAAGCTTTCTTT	CASSDLGQTNTEAFF
.	TRBV6-6	.	TRBJ2-7	TGTGCCAGCAGTTACGCCCCCTTTTCGGACGAGCAGTACTTC	CASSYAPFSDEQYF
.	TRBV6-5	.	TRBJ1-3	TGTGCCAGCAGTTACCGGACAGCTGGAAACACCATATATTTT	CASSYRTAGNTIYF
.	TRBV14	.	TRBJ1-4	TGTGCCAGCAGCCAAGTCGGTGGAGTGTATGAAAAACTGTTTTTT	CASSQVGGVYEKLFF
TRBD2	TRBV28	.	TRBJ2-7	TGTGCCAGCAGGCGCGGCGGGAGTCTCACCTACGAGCAGTACTTC	CASRRGGSLTYEQYF
TRBD2	TRBV28	.	TRBJ2-3	TGTGCCAGCAGCCTACTAGCGGCCGGCACAGATACGCAGTATTTT	CASSLLAAGTDTQYF
TRBD2	TRBV6-1	.	TRBJ2-7	TGTGCCAGCAGTGAAGTAAGTCTAGCGGACGGCTACGAGCAGTACTTC	CASSEVSLADGYEQYF
.	TRBV14	once	TRBJ2-5	TGTGCCAGCAGCCTCCTAGACCGACGCGGTGGCCAGTACTTC	CASSLLDRRGGQYF
.	TRBV10-3	.	TRBJ1-3	TGTGCCATCACCGAGGGACTCTCTGGAAACACCATATATTTT	CAITEGLSGNTIYF
TRBD1	TRBV6-5	.	TRBJ2-3	TGTGCCAGCACCCAGGGGGTTACGCAGTATTTT	CASTQGVTQYF